Sequencing of this TCR beta chain was carried out in a study of T cell repertoires in cytomegalovirus infection. Study-wide points: Identification of carriers of CMV plus the relevant HLA was performed using cumulative public TCR beta family frequency.

A single record per CDR3 protein comes from TCRdb applying MiXCR to the reads. Here the sample spans approximately 910,000 distinct CDR3 sequences, 30% to 40% being singletons. This clonotype showed up just a few times. Its cognate antigen is unknown. Per the germline V gene, CDR1 is DFQATT and CDR2 is SNEGSKA (reference sequence). The CDR3 runs 17 residues. V was trimmed by 1 base and J by 1 base, leaving 17 bases between them. The TCR was taken from a human donor in good health (CMV status not recorded). Some clones in this sample may be carry-over from other donors' samples. V and J are TRBV20-1 and TRBJ2-1, with D perhaps given as TRBD1 or TRBD2 (5 bases each). The sequences come from cultured CD8+ T cells from PBMCs, collected from culture after CMV antigen stimulation. The CDR3 is CSARVGRTTNSYNEQFF. The CDR3 nucleotides are TGCAGTGCTAGAGTGGGACGGACCACTAATTCCTACAATGAGCAGTTCTTC.